This TCR beta chain stems from a study of blood T cell repertoires in COVID-19. About the research overall: Material from acute and convalescent COVID-19 was sourced from the United States, Italy and Spain. The analysed material was cDNA or gDNA that came from T cells, B-cell-depleted T cells, or PBMCs.

Trimming took 5 bases from V and 6 from J; bases not matched to a gene: 13. Germline V CDR1 and CDR2: MNHEY, SMNVEV (reference sequence). The CDR3 consists of 16 residues. Authors' processing steps: From reference gene primer amplification, estimates of nucleated cell counts were derived. Profiling relied on immunoSEQ multiplex PCR, and the TCRdb table lists in-frame clones only, not all of them. D and trimming come from the DNA, and the V and J calls and clone size come from that table. The sample contains approximately 90,000 clones, approximately 79% of which appear only once. The V gene is TRBV27, the J gene TRBJ2-3; TRBD1 aligns across 8 bases. The source of this sequence is a man in his 70s with acute or convalescent COVID-19. Source material: peripheral blood. The CDR3 loop reads CASSPRGRGNFDTQYF. In DNA, the CDR3 is TGTGCCAGCAGTCCCAGGGGGCGAGGGAATTTTGATACGCAGTATTTT.